Included here is one TCR beta chain sequence, with context. This table comes from immunoSEQ multiplex PCR, and its TCRdb copy is limited to in-frame clones, with some not included. Here the sample spans 2,100,000 or so clones, approximately 96% being singletons. This specimen comes from a study of shared clonotypes between healthy human individuals. Healthy and HIV-negative, the adult donors had no recent acute infections or vaccinations. Splitting the CD4+ cells yielded a CD45RA+ naive subset and a CD45RA-negative memory subset. The source of this sequence is a man aged 18 to 35 in good health. Input material: naive CD4+ T cells sorted from blood. The subset: CD45RA+ positively selected.

As DNA, the CDR3 is TGTGCCAGCAGTTTTTGGCAGGGGAGCTCCTACAATGAGCAGTTCTTC. Amino acids: CASSFWQGSSYNEQFF. The rearrangement joins TRBV27 to TRBJ2-1; D may be TRBD1 (6 bases). This CDR3 has 16 amino acids. Germline V gives CDR1 MNHEY, CDR2 SMNVEV (reference sequence). V gave up 3 bases and J gave up 0 bases, with 12 bases separating them.